The 6 T cell receptor beta chains given below trace back to one sample, sequenced in a study of OX40 agonist ivuxolimab in advanced cancers. Assay used: immunoSEQ multiplex PCR; TCRdb lists only in-frame clones, some missing. The data hold fewer than 65,000 clones, with just under 90% observed a single time. Sequencing was performed on CD4+ or CD8+ T cells sorted from blood, taken in a trial of the OX40 agonist ivuxolimab. All receptors derive from an adult with an advanced solid tumor such as melanoma, head and neck, liver or kidney cancer.

This rearrangement joins TRBV7-2 to TRBJ2-7; 8 bases map to TRBD2. The CDR3 extends over 16 amino acids. With 1 base clipped from V and 2 bases from J, the junction kept 7 bases outside the gene matches. CDR1 and CDR2 from the germline V gene are SGHTA and FQGNSA. The CDR3 spells CASSLDRTSRAYEQYF. The CDR3 nucleotides read TGTGCCAGCAGCTTAGATAGGACTAGCAGAGCCTACGAGCAGTACTTC.

The sample holds one count of this clone. The chain couples TRBV7-2 to TRBJ1-5, with TRBD1 as a possible D gene (6 bases). The germline gives CDR1 SGHTA, CDR2 FQGNSA. Trimming pared 5 bases from V and 0 bases from J, leaving 17 bases between. The CDR3 covers 17 residues. DNA of the CDR3: TGTGCCAGCAGCCGACAGGAGGGGGGCTATAGCAATCAGCCCCAGCATTTT. Protein product: CASSRQEGGYSNQPQHF.

This clone appeared a single time. The chain is built from TRBV7-2 and TRBJ2-1; 12 bases align to TRBD2. V lost 5 bases to trimming and J lost 9 bases; unmatched junction nucleotides: 5. CDR3 size: 14 residues. Germline V CDR1 and CDR2: SGHTA, FQGNSA. CDR3 DNA: TGTGCCAGCAGCAGGACTAGCGGGATTGGTGAGCAGTTCTTC. Residues: CASSRTSGIGEQFF.

This clone was observed a handful of times. V and J are TRBV18 and TRBJ2-3, with 8 bases that match TRBD2. V dropped 3 bases and J dropped 0; count of bases not matched to a gene: 5. Germline V gives CDR1 KGHSH, CDR2 LQKENI. The CDR3 extends over 16 amino acids. The CDR3 reads CASSPGLAPSTDTQYF. The CDR3 nucleotides are TGTGCCAGCTCACCCGGACTAGCACCAAGCACAGATACGCAGTATTTT.

The chain is built from TRBV15 and TRBJ2-7; TRBD1 matches 10 bases. CDR1 and CDR2 (germline): LNHNV, YYDKDF (reference sequence). This CDR3 comprises 15 residues. After removal of 5 bases from V and 1 base from J, the junction contained 5 bases not matched to a gene. CDR3 sequence (DNA): TGTGCCACCAGCGCCCGGACAGGGGGATCCTACGAGCAGTACTTC. Its protein product is CATSARTGGSYEQYF.

The rearrangement links TRBV5-4 to TRBJ2-7; maybe TRBD1 (5 bases). Germline CDR1 SGHNT, CDR2 YYREEE (reference sequence). The CDR3 contains 15 residues. Trimming removed 1 base from V and 0 bases from J, with 11 bases in between. CDR3 amino acids: CASSLLPDISYEQYF. The CDR3 DNA reads TGTGCCAGCAGCTTGCTTCCGGACATCTCCTACGAGCAGTACTTC.